The rows below give T cell receptor beta chains drawn from one sample of a study of PD-1 blockade in mismatch repair-deficient tumors. The table came from immunoSEQ multiplex PCR; TCRdb's copy has only in-frame clones and leaves some out. The sample records over 75,000 clones, around 85% being singletons. The sequenced sample was peripheral blood, obtained 12 weeks after starting pembrolizumab. These receptors originate from an adult with mismatch repair-deficient cancer. Each CDR3 is given with its conserved first and last residue.

v_call cdr3_aa
TRBV6-4 CASSDSSDTQYF
TRBV15 CAIGTGRTYNEQFF
TRBV25-1 CASSELGQGDGEQYF
TRBV6-5 CASSYSENTEAFF
TRBV4-1 CASSQDKGLTARAPYEQYF
TRBV28 CASSFPLYRVGNQPQHF
TRBV11-1 CASSLSASGTYEQYF
TRBV7-2 CASSLPGGVGGYTF
TRBV11-3 CASSLQGGNVEQYF
TRBV5-4 CASSLQGANEQYF
TRBV6-1 CASSQGTSGRRLYEQYF
TRBV20-1 CSATGTDTQYF
TRBV27 CASSKDYNEQFF
TRBV6-6 CASSWLEREAYEQYF
TRBV9 CASSRLAGVSDTQYF
TRBV6-5 CASSYSQGSGYTF
TRBV7-3 CASSLTLAGTLEQFF